Below are 17 T cell receptor beta chains sequenced from a single sample in a study of blood T cell repertoires in COVID-19. Assay used: immunoSEQ multiplex PCR; TCRdb lists only in-frame clones, some missing. The table includes approximately 170,000 clones, approximately 84% detected once. Sample: PBMCs or T cells enriched from blood (not recorded which). These receptors were collected from a woman between 25 and 40 years old who had recovered from COVID-19.

The genes are TRBV3-1 (or the pseudogene TRBV3-2) and TRBJ1-6, with D possibly TRBD1 on 5 matching bases. CDR3 length equals 14 residues. Trimming left V 0 bases short and J 8 bases short, with 8 bases between. The germline CDR1 and CDR2 sequences are LGHDT and YNNKEL (reference sequence). In DNA form, the CDR3 reads TGTGCCAGCAGCCAAGAGGGGGGTGATTCACCCCTCCACTTT. Protein: CASSQEGGDSPLHF.

V gene TRBV5-1 combines with J gene TRBJ2-3, with 8 bases matching TRBD1. In germline, CDR1 is SGHRS, CDR2 YFSETQ. V shed 4 bases and J 2 bases; nucleotides not matched to a gene: 6. The CDR3 has 15 residues. In DNA, the CDR3 is TGCGCCAGCAGCGGCGCGGACAGGGACACAGATACGCAGTATTTT. It codes for CASSGADRDTDTQYF.

V and J are TRBV11-2 and TRBJ2-5; D is undetermined. Germline values: CDR1 SGHAT, CDR2 FQNNGV. The CDR3 is 12 residues long. Deletions cut 5 bases from V and 2 bases from J, with 6 bases between. The CDR3 nucleotides are TGTGCCAGCAGCGCCGGGCAAGAGACCCAGTACTTC. This sequence encodes CASSAGQETQYF.

The chain couples TRBV7-3 to TRBJ2-5; a possible D gene is TRBD2 (5 bases). The CDR3 covers 15 residues. Germline V lookup: CDR1 SGHTA, CDR2 FQGTGA. The V and J ends lost 5 bases and 5 bases respectively, with 18 bases between them. CDR3 nucleotides: TGTGCCAGCAGCCCCGGTTATAAGCGGCAGGAGACCCAGTACTTC. Its translation: CASSPGYKRQETQYF.

This chain joins TRBV24-1 and TRBJ1-1; no clear D. Per the germline V gene, CDR1 is KGHDR and CDR2 is SFDVKD. The CDR3 covers 17 residues. Trimming pared 7 bases from V and 5 bases from J, leaving 25 bases between. CDR3 coding DNA: TGTGCCACCAGCCCTGGAGGGCAGGCCTTCGGAGGGACTGAAGCTTTCTTT. As protein: CATSPGGQAFGGTEAFF.

The CDR3 sequence is CASSKGDTYNSPLHF. The CDR3 nucleotides are TGTGCCAGCAGCAAGGGCGACACCTATAATTCACCCCTCCACTTT. J is TRBJ1-6 and V is TRBV21-1; TRBD1, the table's D call, lacks a check against the DNA. TRBV21-1 is marked as a pseudogene. The CDR3 has 15 amino acids.

The J gene is TRBJ1-6, the V gene TRBV27, with TRBD1 identical over 8 bases. The CDR3 extends over 14 amino acids. Trimming removed 6 bases from V and 7 bases from J; junction bases left unmatched: 5. The germline CDR1 and CDR2 sequences are MNHEY and SMNVEV (reference sequence). In DNA form, the CDR3 reads TGTGCCAGCAGCTGGACAGGGTTCAATTCACCCCTCCACTTT. Translating gives CASSWTGFNSPLHF.

V and J are TRBV25-1 and TRBJ2-3; possible D gene TRBD2, 5 bases. Germline V lookup: CDR1 MGHDK, CDR2 SYGVNS. Trimming removed 6 bases from V and 1 base from J, with 11 bases in between. The CDR3 spans 14 residues. The CDR3 sequence: CASSRGSGTDTQYF. The DNA of the CDR3 is TGTGCCAGCAGCAGAGGGTCCGGCACAGATACGCAGTATTTT.

The chain couples TRBV7-6 to TRBJ2-6; the match to TRBD2 covers 8 bases. Germline V gives CDR1 SGHVS, CDR2 FNYEAQ. With 7 bases clipped from V and 0 bases from J, the junction kept 11 bases outside the gene matches. This CDR3 has 18 amino acids. Here the CDR3 DNA reads TGTGCCAGCACCTCAGGGGCCGGGAGGGCCTCTGGGGCCAACGTCCTGACTTTC. This codes for CASTSGAGRASGANVLTF.

The gene calls are TRBV19 and TRBJ1-3, with TRBD1 as a possible D gene (5 bases). This CDR3 spans 16 amino acids. Trimming removed 2 bases from V and 2 bases from J, with 13 bases in between. From germline, CDR1 is LNHDA and CDR2 SQIVND (reference sequence). CDR3 residues: CASSIRGGEAGNTIYF. The DNA of the CDR3 is TGTGCCAGTAGTATAAGGGGCGGAGAAGCTGGAAACACCATATATTTT.

The chain uses TRBV27 and TRBJ1-5, with D perhaps matching TRBD1 (6 bases). The CDR3 runs to 15 residues. Germline V gene sequence: CDR1 MNHEY, CDR2 SMNVEV (reference sequence). The ends were cut back, 5 bases at V and 4 bases at J, with 15 bases in the middle. The CDR3 here is CASSITGTLNQPQHF. For the CDR3, the DNA is TGTGCCAGCAGTATCACCGGGACACTAAATCAGCCCCAGCATTTT.

The chain carries TRBV29-1 and TRBJ2-3; 7 bases are shared with TRBD2. Trimming took 6 bases from V and 2 from J; bases not matched to a gene: 5. The germline gives CDR1 SQVTM, CDR2 ANQGSEA. The CDR3 is made up of 13 amino acids. The CDR3 sequence is CSVGAGPTDTQYF. CDR3 coding DNA: TGCAGCGTAGGAGCGGGGCCCACAGATACGCAGTATTTT.

This chain uses TRBV5-1 with TRBJ1-4; TRBD1 matches 7 bases. The CDR3 covers 14 residues. The V gene's germline CDR1 is SGHRS and CDR2 YFSETQ. Germline trimming cut 4 bases from V and 8 bases from J; bases unmatched to any gene: 8. CDR3 bases: TGCGCCAGCAGCGTGACAGGGCAGTCGGAAAAACTGTTTTTT. Translation gives CASSVTGQSEKLFF.

V is TRBV18 and J is TRBJ2-1; 11 bases map to TRBD2. Germline CDR1 is KGHSH and CDR2 is LQKENI. After removal of 6 bases from V and 4 bases from J, the junction contained 5 bases not matched to a gene. This CDR3 is 15 amino acids long. The CDR3 loop reads CASSQLAGEYNEQFF. CDR3 nucleotides: TGTGCCAGCTCCCAACTAGCGGGAGAGTACAATGAGCAGTTCTTC.

J is TRBJ1-2 and V is TRBV18; D may be TRBD1 (6 bases). In germline, CDR1 is KGHSH, CDR2 LQKENI. The CDR3 spans 13 residues. The V end lost 2 bases, the J end lost 10 bases, and 14 bases lay between the germline ends. This CDR3 reads CASSPAGQLSYTF. CDR3 sequence (DNA): TGTGCCAGCTCACCAGCAGGACAGCTCTCCTACACCTTC.

This clone was seen many times. The chain recombines TRBV4-1 with TRBJ1-1; no reliable D call. The V and J ends lost 1 base and 0 bases respectively, with 6 bases between them. This CDR3 is built from 14 residues. Germline CDR1 and CDR2: MGHRA and YSYEKL. Here the CDR3 reads CASSQGWLNTEAFF. CDR3 coding DNA: TGCGCCAGCAGCCAAGGATGGCTGAACACTGAAGCTTTCTTT.

The chain recombines TRBV7-2 with TRBJ2-1; 8 bases are a match to TRBD2. The CDR3 is 15 residues long. CDR1 SGHTA and CDR2 FQGNSA come from the germline V gene. V was clipped by 0 bases and J by 9 bases; unmatched bases: 7. The CDR3 spells CASSLAFSGVSEQFF. The CDR3 region has the DNA TGTGCCAGCAGCTTAGCGTTTAGCGGGGTAAGTGAGCAGTTCTTC.